The clone carrying this T cell receptor (beta chain) was found a few times. The antigen remains unidentified. The data are from a study of T cell responses to AZD1222 COVID-19 vaccine. CDR1 and CDR2 (germline): LGHNA, YSLEER. The length of the CDR3 is 15 residues. Trimming shortened V by 2 bases and J by 9 bases, and 17 bases separated the two germline ends. General observations from the study: Spike-specific TCR breadth and depth both grew after two AZD1222 doses. Variant regions that are unmutated are reportedly the target of nearly half of spike-specific TCRs. Most donors were white British, females outnumbered males, and clonal diversity was possibly underestimated.

Profiling relied on immunoSEQ multiplex PCR, and the TCRdb table lists in-frame clones only, not all of them. This sample has tens of thousands of clones; roughly 88% occur once, and the top ten carry around 10%. The sequences come from peripheral blood, collected on day 0 of MenACWY control vaccination. The TCR originated in an adult in good health. The J gene is TRBJ2-1, the V gene TRBV4-3; D remains ambiguous. The CDR3 sequence: CASSQRSGEGSEQFF. In nucleotides, the CDR3 is TGCGCCAGCAGCCAACGGTCAGGCGAAGGTAGTGAGCAGTTCTTC.